A selection of T cell receptor beta chains follows, all from one sample in a study of cytomegalovirus exposure and HLA in healthy donors. Clones were sequenced by immunoSEQ multiplex PCR, and TCRdb holds only the in-frame ones, with some missing. Here the sample spans fewer than 200,000 clones, around 75% being singletons. The sample taken for sequencing was PBMCs. Receptors were obtained from a woman aged 25 to 39 in good health and CMV-seronegative. Both conserved end residues are part of each CDR3. D genes are given only for firm matches. Some rows have no size entry. The others give once, few or many, or a class for an expanded clone.

CASSLQETQYF | TGCGCCAGCAGCCTCCAAGAGACCCAGTACTTC | TRBJ2-5 | . | TRBV5-1 | few
CASSLELFPGEQYF | TGTGCCAGCAGCTTAGAATTATTTCCGGGCGAGCAGTACTTC | TRBJ2-7 | . | TRBV7-2 | once
CASSYWRVSNTGELFF | TGTGCCAGCAGTTACTGGCGGGTTTCGAACACCGGGGAGCTGTTTTTT | TRBJ2-2 | . | TRBV6-6 | .
CASSFGRQGARETQYF | TGTGCCAGCAGTTTTGGGAGACAGGGGGCAAGGGAGACCCAGTACTTC | TRBJ2-5 | TRBD1 | TRBV27 | .
CASSLGEDNEQFF | TGTGCCAGTAGCCTAGGGGAGGACAATGAGCAGTTCTTC | TRBJ2-1 | . | TRBV19 | .
CASSLSERGRTEAFF | TGCGCCAGCAGCCTGAGTGAAAGGGGGCGCACTGAAGCTTTCTTT | TRBJ1-1 | TRBD1 | TRBV5-1 | few
CASSLAPTSTDTQYF | TGTGCCAGCAGCTTAGCCCCTACTAGCACAGATACGCAGTATTTT | TRBJ2-3 | . | TRBV13 | .
CASSYGTGGWEQYF | TGTGCCAGCAGTTACGGGACAGGCGGCTGGGAGCAGTACTTC | TRBJ2-7 | TRBD1 | TRBV6-5 | .
CASKRGEKLFF | TGTGCCAGTAAAAGGGGGGAAAAACTGTTTTTT | TRBJ1-4 | . | TRBV19 | .
CASSRGQGSYEQYF | TGCGCCAGCAGCCGGGGACAGGGTTCCTACGAGCAGTACTTC | TRBJ2-7 | TRBD1 | TRBV5-1 | few
CAINSRDRGPGANVLTF | TGTGCCATCAACTCCCGGGACAGGGGGCCTGGGGCCAACGTCCTGACTTTC | TRBJ2-6 | TRBD1 | TRBV10-3 | .
CASSTMTGGNSGYTF | TGTGCCAGTAGTACGATGACAGGGGGCAACTCTGGCTACACCTTC | TRBJ1-2 | TRBD1 | TRBV19 | .
CAISEGRDGETQYF | TGTGCCATCAGTGAGGGCAGGGATGGGGAGACCCAGTACTTC | TRBJ2-5 | . | TRBV10-3 | .
CASRSSGDYEQYF | TGTGCCAGCAGATCCTCGGGAGATTACGAGCAGTACTTC | TRBJ2-7 | . | TRBV27 | few
CASSSLQGGNQPQHF | TGTGCCAGCAGTTCCCTGCAGGGTGGAAATCAGCCCCAGCATTTT | TRBJ1-5 | . | TRBV27 | .
CASSLAGNYEQYF | TGTGCCAGCAGTTTGGCGGGGAACTACGAGCAGTACTTC | TRBJ2-7 | . | TRBV27 | .
CSAIQGGGLFF | TGCAGTGCTATTCAGGGGGGAGGACTGTTTTTT | TRBJ1-4 | TRBD1 | TRBV20-1 | .
CAWSVVGTGSGYTF | TGTGCCTGGAGTGTAGTCGGGACAGGGAGTGGCTACACCTTC | TRBJ1-2 | TRBD1 | TRBV30 | .
CSVEGLATDTQYF | TGCAGCGTTGAGGGACTAGCGACAGATACGCAGTATTTT | TRBJ2-3 | TRBD2 | TRBV29-1 | few
CASSTSGIFYEQFF | TGTGCCAGCAGCACGAGCGGGATTTTCTATGAGCAGTTCTTC | TRBJ2-1 | TRBD2 | TRBV2 | .
CASSKWTVTDTQYF | TGTGCCAGTAGTAAGTGGACAGTCACAGATACGCAGTATTTT | TRBJ2-3 | . | TRBV19 | .
CASSPGRDFTF | TGTGCCAGCAGTCCCGGGAGGGATTTCACCTTC | TRBJ1-2 | . | TRBV6-6 | .
CASRRTGGSYNEQFF | TGTGCCAGCAGAAGAACAGGGGGCTCCTACAATGAGCAGTTCTTC | TRBJ2-1 | TRBD1 | TRBV6-5 | once
CASIGTSGGDGLYNEQFF | TGTGCCAGTATCGGGACTAGCGGGGGAGACGGATTATACAATGAGCAGTTCTTC | TRBJ2-1 | TRBD2 | TRBV19 | few
CASSRDRGMNTEAFF | TGTGCCAGCAGCCGGGACAGGGGGATGAACACTGAAGCTTTCTTT | TRBJ1-1 | TRBD1 | TRBV7-2 | .
CASSFAGEQYF | TGCGCCAGCAGCTTTGCAGGGGAGCAGTACTTC | TRBJ2-7 | . | TRBV5-1 | once
CASSQARQRIYGYTF | TGTGCCAGCAGCCAGGCAAGACAGCGAATCTATGGCTACACCTTC | TRBJ1-2 | . | TRBV4-2 | .
CASRRPGGGSYEQYF | TGTGCCAGCAGACGCCCGGGAGGGGGCTCCTACGAGCAGTACTTC | TRBJ2-7 | TRBD2 | TRBV6-6 | .
CASSSWTDWDYGYTF | TGTGCCAGCAGTTCTTGGACAGATTGGGACTATGGCTACACCTTC | TRBJ1-2 | . | TRBV27 | .
CASSVGLAGHEQYF | TGTGCCAGCAGCGTAGGACTAGCGGGTCACGAGCAGTACTTC | TRBJ2-7 | TRBD2 | TRBV7-3 | .